This T cell receptor (beta chain) was obtained from a study of T-cell reconstitution after alpha-beta-depleted transplantation in children. Germline V CDR1 and CDR2: SGHTA, FQGNSA. The length of the CDR3 is 17 residues. Deletions cut 4 bases from V and 5 bases from J, with 23 bases between. This clonotype was detected many times. Researchers prepared the TCRbeta library using unique molecular identifiers, the study reports. MiXCR, applied by TCRdb to the PCR reads, yields one record per CDR3 protein. The repertoire includes fewer than 120,000 distinct CDR3 sequences, around a tenth of them detected once, and about 8.8% sits in the top ten.

The sample consisted of PBMCs from the stem cell graft donor, taken from the stem cell graft. This receptor was obtained from a human donor who donated a stem cell graft to a child with acute lymphoblastic leukemia. The V and J genes are TRBV7-2 and TRBJ1-1, with D possibly TRBD1 on 5 matching bases. The CDR3 sequence is CASSSTVGTLVGTEAFF. In nucleotides, the CDR3 is TGTGCCAGCAGCTCGACAGTCGGGACCCTAGTTGGGACTGAAGCTTTCTTT.